Listed below are T cell receptor beta chains from one sample, sequenced in a study of blood T cell repertoires in COVID-19. Method: immunoSEQ multiplex PCR; TCRdb's copy keeps in-frame clones and lacks some. The table includes 350,000 to 400,000 clones, 88% detected once. Sequencing used PBMCs or T cells enriched from blood (not recorded which). These receptors were collected from a woman aged 25 to 39 with acute COVID-19. Both conserved end residues are part of each CDR3. Each record gives: D gene, J gene, clone size, V gene, CDR3 DNA, CDR3 protein. The D gene is left open where the match is weak. A row's size may be missing; if present it is once, few, many or a size class.

TRBD2,TRBJ2-3,NA,TRBV5-8,TGTGCCAGCAGCTTTGAACTAGCGGGGGCCCGCACAGATACGCAGTATTTT,CASSFELAGARTDTQYF
NA,TRBJ1-4,once,TRBV5-6,TGTGCCAGCAGCCTCGGGGGAAGTAATGAAAAACTGTTTTTT,CASSLGGSNEKLFF
TRBD2,TRBJ2-1,NA,TRBV11-2,TGTGCCAGCAGTAATCTAGCGGGGGGGCCACTTGAGCAGTTCTTC,CASSNLAGGPLEQFF
NA,TRBJ1-4,NA,TRBV5-1,TGCGCCAGCAGCTTGGAGTTCCCGGGGAACCCCGAAAAACTGTTTTTT,CASSLEFPGNPEKLFF
NA,TRBJ1-5,NA,TRBV10-2,TGCGCCAGCAGTGTACCCACGGGAACAGACAATCAGCCCCAGCATTTT,CASSVPTGTDNQPQHF
NA,TRBJ1-1,NA,TRBV24-1,TGTGCCACACAACCTTCGAACACTGAAGCTTTCTTT,CATQPSNTEAFF
TRBD1,TRBJ1-5,NA,TRBV2,TGTGCCAGCAGTGTGGAGACAGGGGTCAATCAGCCCCAGCATTTT,CASSVETGVNQPQHF
NA,TRBJ1-5,NA,TRBV7-2,TGTGCCAGCAGCTTAGTTGCCGGTCAGGCCCAGCATTTT,CASSLVAGQAQHF
NA,TRBJ2-6,NA,TRBV6-5,TGTGCCAGCAGTTACAGGAGGGCTGGGGCCAACGTCCTGACTTTC,CASSYRRAGANVLTF
NA,TRBJ2-3,NA,TRBV5-6,TGTGCCAGCAGCTTGGGCATTAGCGGAGATACGCAGTATTTT,CASSLGISGDTQYF
NA,TRBJ1-6,NA,TRBV13,TGTGCCAGCAGCTTGGGGGGGTCACCCCTCCACTTT,CASSLGGSPLHF
NA,TRBJ1-2,few,TRBV18,TGTGCCAGCTCACCAGAACAGGGCAACTCCTATGGCTACACCTTC,CASSPEQGNSYGYTF
TRBD2,TRBJ2-7,NA,TRBV13,TGTGCCAGCAGCTCGGGACTAGCGGGGGCCCCCTACGAGCAGTACTTC,CASSSGLAGAPYEQYF